These T cell receptor beta chains were read from a single sample in a study of T cells after yellow fever vaccination. TCRdb fed the 5' RACE reads into MiXCR, producing one record per CDR3 protein. There are under 500,000 distinct CDR3 sequences in the sample; 18% occur only once, and about 18% lies in the top ten. The sequencing here drew on PBMCs, taken before the yellow fever booster vaccination. Receptors originate from a man younger than 30 who received the YFV17D yellow fever vaccine. Both conserved end residues are part of each CDR3. The order of the fields is V gene, clone size, J gene, D gene, CDR3 DNA, CDR3 protein. D genes are given only for firm matches. Size is omitted from some rows. Given values are once, few, many or a class for expanded clones.

TRBV5-1	few	TRBJ1-1	NA	TGCGCCAGCAGCTTGGCGGCGGCAAGTAACACTGAAGCTTTCTTT	CASSLAAASNTEAFF
TRBV6-5	NA	TRBJ2-3	TRBD1	TGTGCCAGCCTAGGTACAGGGGGTACGCAGTATTTT	CASLGTGGTQYF
TRBV27	few	TRBJ1-1	NA	TGTGCCAGCAGAGGCGCGTGGACTGAAGCTTTCTTT	CASRGAWTEAFF
TRBV7-2	NA	TRBJ1-3	NA	TGTGCCAGCAGCCTTGTTTTTGGCTCTGGAAACACCATATATTTT	CASSLVFGSGNTIYF
TRBV7-2	many	TRBJ2-3	NA	TGTGCCAGCAGCTTAGTTCCAAGAGATACGCAGTATTTT	CASSLVPRDTQYF
TRBV12-3/TRBV12-4	few	TRBJ2-7	NA	TGTGCCAGCAGTTTTGGGTCTCGCAGGGAGCAGTACTTC	CASSFGSRREQYF
TRBV2	few	TRBJ2-5	TRBD2	TGTGCCAGCCGATCTCTAGCGGGGGGTCTGCAAGAGACCCAGTACTTC	CASRSLAGGLQETQYF
TRBV2	NA	TRBJ2-1	TRBD2	TGTGCCAGCAGAACTGGCGGGGGGAGCTCCTACAATGAGCAGTTCTTC	CASRTGGGSSYNEQFF
TRBV4-1	NA	TRBJ1-4	TRBD1	TGCGCCAGCAGCCAGCCGACAGGGGAAAGTAATGAAAAACTGTTTTTT	CASSQPTGESNEKLFF
TRBV6-5	few	TRBJ2-2	NA	TGTGCCAGCATGTGGGGGCCCAGCACCGGGGAGCTGTTTTTT	CASMWGPSTGELFF
TRBV4-1	NA	TRBJ2-1	NA	TGCGCCAGCAGCCAAGAAGTGGGACCCTCCTACAATGAGCAGTTCTTC	CASSQEVGPSYNEQFF
TRBV20-1	few	TRBJ2-5	NA	TGCAGTGCTCCCCGGGACTTGATACAAGAGACCCAGTACTTC	CSAPRDLIQETQYF
TRBV15	few	TRBJ2-1	NA	TGTGCCACCAGCGGATGGAGTGAGCAGTTCTTC	CATSGWSEQFF
TRBV4-3	many	TRBJ2-1	TRBD2	TGCGCCAGCAGCCAAGGGGTAGCGGGGGGGTACAATGAGCAGTTCTTC	CASSQGVAGGYNEQFF
TRBV6-1	NA	TRBJ1-1	TRBD1	TGTGCCAGCAATACAGGGGGCTGGGATGAAGCTTTCTTT	CASNTGGWDEAFF
TRBV7-6	few	TRBJ1-1	NA	TGTGCCAGCAGCTTATTCGCTAACACTGAAGCTTTCTTT	CASSLFANTEAFF
TRBV4-1	NA	TRBJ2-3	NA	TGCGCCAGCAGCCAAGAAGGGGGACTCACAGATACGCAGTATTTT	CASSQEGGLTDTQYF
TRBV3-1	few	TRBJ2-2	TRBD1	TGTGCCAGCAGCTACAGGGGATTGAACACCGGGGAGCTGTTTTTT	CASSYRGLNTGELFF
TRBV4-3	NA	TRBJ2-1	TRBD2	TGCGCCAGCAGCCGAGGGGGGGAACTAGCGGGGTTCGATGAGCAGTTCTTC	CASSRGGELAGFDEQFF
TRBV20-1	few	TRBJ2-1	TRBD2	TGCAGTGCTAGAAACCTAGCGGGGGACTACAATGAGCAGTTCTTC	CSARNLAGDYNEQFF
TRBV6-5	many	TRBJ1-2	TRBD1	TGTGCCAGCAGGCGGGAGGGGGCCTATGGCTACACCTTC	CASRREGAYGYTF
TRBV7-9	NA	TRBJ1-6	NA	TGTGCCAGCAGCTTAGAGCCTTCACCCCTCCACTTT	CASSLEPSPLHF
TRBV7-2	NA	TRBJ1-2	NA	TGTGCCAGCAGCTTAGGGGTGGACGGATATGGCTACACCTTC	CASSLGVDGYGYTF